This T cell receptor beta chain was recovered during a study of cytomegalovirus exposure and HLA in healthy donors. About the study: The 110 or so validation repertoires, a later analysis reported, used the same platform as the 666 first-cohort repertoires.

V dropped 0 bases and J dropped 5 bases, with 11 bases sitting between them. The CDR3 has 14 residues. Germline V gene sequence: CDR1 WNHNN, CDR2 SYGVQD (reference sequence). Overall study results and limits: Most TCR sequences showed up rarely, but some public TCRs showed up in many donors. High specificity and sensitivity for cytomegalovirus status were reported for the classifier. TCR beta chains numbering some 160 were designated cytomegalovirus-associated.

As to this clone: The antigen is unknown.

Data came from immunoSEQ multiplex PCR; TCRdb stores just in-frame clones and leaves some out. This sample carries more than 120,000 clones, roughly 86% of them seen once, and the ten largest clones take around 10%. This receptor was taken from a man between 18 and 29 years old in good health and CMV-seropositive. The chain employs TRBV10-1 and TRBJ2-7; TRBD1 might be the D (5 bases). The sequencing sample was made of PBMCs. The CDR3 bases are TGCGCCAGCAGTGAGTCGTTTGGGGCTGACGAGCAGTACTTC. It translates to CASSESFGADEQYF.